These 8 T cell receptor beta chains came from one sample sequenced in a study of T cells after yellow fever vaccination (dated by TCRdb to about 2019). What the treatment or condition label conveys for this sample: live attenuated yellow fever vaccine strain. Library preparation used 5' RACE. The sequencer was an Illumina NovaSeq 6000. In-frame beta chains were kept once TCRdb had trimmed the public reads at Q25 with fastp and called clones with MiXCR. Duplicate CDR3 protein sequences are folded into a single record with the most common DNA and genes. The sample includes about 340,000 distinct CDR3 sequences, with 3.5% to 4.5% observed a single time. Clones ranked in the top ten supply 20% to 25% of the sample. The source material was PBMCs, sampled 5 days after the yellow fever booster vaccination. These receptors all come from a man younger than 35 who received the YFV17D yellow fever vaccine.

In this sample, this clonotype turned up a few times. The J gene is TRBJ1-6, the V gene TRBV4-2; D is undetermined. V was pared by 1 base and J by 4 bases, with 14 bases between. Germline V gene lookup returns CDR1 LGHNA and CDR2 YNFKEQ. The CDR3 extends over 17 amino acids. In DNA, the CDR3 is TGTGCCAGCAGCCAAGCTCAAGGGCCGGGTTATAATTCACCCCTCCACTTT. Translating it yields CASSQAQGPGYNSPLHF.

V gene TRBV5-1 combines with J gene TRBJ2-4, with D maybe TRBD2 (5 bases). Germline values: CDR1 SGHRS, CDR2 YFSETQ. V lost 5 bases to trimming and J lost 3 bases, with 12 bases between them. There are 14 residues in the CDR3. The CDR3 DNA sequence: TGCGCCAGCAGTTTCGGGGTGGACAAAAACATTCAGTACTTC. This sequence encodes CASSFGVDKNIQYF.

CDR3 residues: CASSYASPGGGQPQHF. The CDR3 bases are TGTGCCAGCAGTTACGCTTCCCCAGGGGGCGGTCAGCCCCAGCATTTT. The rearrangement joins TRBV6-5 to TRBJ1-5; TRBD1 matches 8 bases. This CDR3 is 16 amino acids long. From germline, CDR1 is MNHEY and CDR2 SVGAGI. V lost 2 bases and J lost 6; bases outside the gene matches: 9.

This clonotype was observed a few times. The rearrangement uses TRBV7-9 and TRBJ2-4; TRBD1 might be the D (5 bases). Germline lookup yields CDR1 SEHNR and CDR2 FQNEAQ (reference sequence). V was trimmed by 6 bases and J by 0 bases, leaving 12 bases between them. The CDR3 contains 15 residues. The CDR3 is CASSPGIIAKNIQYF. The CDR3 nucleotides are TGTGCCAGCAGTCCAGGGATTATAGCCAAAAACATTCAGTACTTC.

This sequence joins TRBV27 and TRBJ2-4; D perhaps matches TRBD2 (5 bases). CDR1 and CDR2 (germline): MNHEY, SMNVEV (reference sequence). V gave up 1 base and J gave up 6 bases, with 22 bases separating them. This CDR3 has 18 amino acids. The CDR3 DNA reads TGTGCCAGCAGTTTATGGGGTACAGATACTACGGGGAGAAACATTCAGTACTTC. It is translated as CASSLWGTDTTGRNIQYF.

This clonotype was counted ten times or more. This chain joins TRBV10-3 and TRBJ2-3; D is possibly TRBD1 (7 bases). The CDR3 is 14 residues long. V was pared by 9 bases and J by 2 bases, with 15 bases between. Germline V lookup: CDR1 ENHRY, CDR2 SYGVKD. The CDR3 coding sequence is TGTGCCATTGACCAGGGGGGCCTCACAGATACGCAGTATTTT. Protein sequence: CAIDQGGLTDTQYF.

This clonotype has at least ten counts. CDR3: CASSLRTDQETQYF. In DNA form, the CDR3 reads TGTGCCAGCAGTTTGCGGACAGATCAAGAGACCCAGTACTTC. This chain uses TRBV12-3 or TRBV12-4 with TRBJ2-5, with a weak D call TRBD1 (6 bases). The CDR3 has 14 residues. V lost 3 bases and J 2 bases, leaving 10 bases between the germline ends.

In its sample, this clonotype was seen a few times. The chain carries TRBV9 and TRBJ1-5; no reliable D call. The CDR3 is 14 residues long. Germline values: CDR1 SGDLS, CDR2 YYNGEE. The V end was cut by 2 bases, the J end by 6 bases, with 12 bases between. The CDR3 coding sequence is TGTGCCAGCAGCGTGGATGGAGTGTTTCAGCCCCAGCATTTT. Translated: CASSVDGVFQPQHF.